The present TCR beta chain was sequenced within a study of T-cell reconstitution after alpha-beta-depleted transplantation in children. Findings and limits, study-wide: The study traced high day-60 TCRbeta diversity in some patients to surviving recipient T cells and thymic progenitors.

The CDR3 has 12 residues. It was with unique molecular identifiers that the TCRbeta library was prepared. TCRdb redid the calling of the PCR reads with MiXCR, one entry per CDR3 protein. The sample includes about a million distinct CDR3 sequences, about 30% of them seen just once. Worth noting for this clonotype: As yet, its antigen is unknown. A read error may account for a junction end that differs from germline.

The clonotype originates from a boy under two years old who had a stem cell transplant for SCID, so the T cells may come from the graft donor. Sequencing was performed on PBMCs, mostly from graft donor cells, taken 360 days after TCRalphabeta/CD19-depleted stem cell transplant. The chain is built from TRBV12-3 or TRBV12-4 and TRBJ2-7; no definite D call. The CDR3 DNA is TGTGCCAGCAGTCTTAGCTCCGGGCCTAATTTCTTC. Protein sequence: CASSLSSGPNFF.